This T cell receptor (beta chain) is from a study of cytomegalovirus exposure and HLA in healthy donors. PCR involved 60 Vbeta and 13 Jbeta primers. Using immunoSEQ multiplex PCR, the repertoire was profiled, and TCRdb retains in-frame clones only, with some absent. Among 100,000 to 150,000 clones listed, approximately 84% were seen once. Germline V gene lookup returns CDR1 MNHEY and CDR2 SMNVEV (reference sequence). With V trimmed by 6 bases and J by 4 bases, 17 bases remained unmatched. The CDR3 is made up of 18 amino acids. This sequence was found in a boy younger than 10 in good health and CMV-seronegative. Sequenced: PBMCs. V usage is TRBV27 and J usage is TRBJ2-5; 10 bases are shared with TRBD1. The CDR3 region is CASSATGGAAARRETQYF. Written as DNA, the CDR3 is TGTGCCAGCAGCGCGACAGGGGGCGCGGCCGCACGACGAGAGACCCAGTACTTC.